The 20 T cell receptor beta chains given below trace back to one sample, sequenced in a study of post-analysis software for immune sequencing data. Findings and caveats of the study: A handful of TRBV segments occurring more often in patients than controls included TRBV5-6, TRBV5-1 and TRBV20-1.

Antigens for these TCRs are unknown. TCR beta cDNA libraries had unique molecular identifiers. MiXCR was run by TCRdb on the PCR reads, yielding one entry per CDR3 protein. The table records 170,000 or so distinct CDR3 sequences, approximately 28% of them present only once. Sequencing was done on a sample of blood. These receptor sequences come from a girl aged 10-17 years with multiple sclerosis.

Only a few counts were recorded for this clonotype. The gene calls are TRBV5-1 and TRBJ2-5, with 7 nucleotides matching TRBD2. The end of the DNA fits TRBJ2-7 better, so the J call may be wrong. The germline V gene encodes CDR1 SGHRS and CDR2 YFSETQ. CDR3 length: 15 residues. The CDR3 DNA sequence: TGCGCCAGCAGTCGGTGGGAGGGCACACCACTCGAGCAGTACTTC. This gives the protein CASSRWEGTPLEQYF.

This clonotype was counted between two and nine times. The chain combines TRBV6-6 with TRBJ1-1; 8 nucleotides line up with TRBD1. The CDR3 runs to 14 residues. Germline trimming cut 5 bases from V and 5 bases from J; bases unmatched to any gene: 7. From germline, CDR1 is MNHNY and CDR2 SVGAGI (reference sequence). CDR3 nucleotides: TGTGCCAGCAGTACCTCTCGGGACAGGACTGAAGCTTTCTTT. Protein: CASSTSRDRTEAFF.

This clonotype was picked up a small number of times. This CDR3 is CASSQQETTEAFF. Here the CDR3 DNA reads TGTGCCAGCAGCCAACAGGAGACCACTGAAGCTTTCTTT. The chain carries TRBV14 and TRBJ1-1, with D uncertain. From germline, CDR1 is SGHDN and CDR2 FVKESK. This CDR3 comprises 13 residues. V lost 2 bases and J lost 4, with 8 bases in between.

For this clonotype: This may come from a read error, since a much larger clone is one base off. The chain joins TRBV6-1 to TRBJ2-7; 8 nucleotides match TRBD1. The J call is doubtful: the DNA matches TRBJ2-5 better. Germline V gives CDR1 MNHNS, CDR2 SASEGT. The length of the CDR3 is 17 residues. The CDR3 protein is CASTRAGGRYCQETQYF. The CDR3 nucleotides are TGTGCCAGCACAAGGGCAGGGGGCAGATACTGCCAAGAGACCCAGTACTTC.

The CDR3 is CASSREGVKETQYF. CDR3 nucleotides: TGCGCCAGCAGTCGGGAAGGGGTAAAAGAGACCCAGTACTTC. This chain links TRBV5-1 with TRBJ2-5; the D gene could be TRBD1 or TRBD2 (5 bases each). V dropped 5 bases and J dropped 3 bases, with 14 bases sitting between them. Germline V CDR1 and CDR2: SGHRS, YFSETQ. The CDR3 length is 14 residues.

This chain links TRBV12-3 or TRBV12-4 with TRBJ2-7; D may correspond to TRBD1 or TRBD2 (5 bases each). V was pared by 6 bases and J by 5 bases, with 20 bases between. The CDR3 length is 15 residues. CDR3 region: CASSETGRIRDEQYF. CDR3 DNA: TGTGCCAGCAGCGAAACGGGACGGATCCGCGACGAGCAGTACTTC.

This clonotype occurred a few times. The chain carries TRBV2 and TRBJ1-4; no clear D. Trimming left V 7 bases short and J 2 bases short, with 11 bases between. This CDR3 has 14 amino acids. In germline, CDR1 is SNHLY, CDR2 FYNNEI. The CDR3 is CASIQSWTNEKLFF. CDR3 nucleotides: TGTGCCAGCATTCAGAGCTGGACTAATGAAAAACTGTTTTTT.

This clonotype was seen repeatedly, ten times or more. The rearrangement joins TRBV10-3 to TRBJ2-7; 9 bases are shared with TRBD1. Losses at the gene ends were 6 bases for V and 5 bases for J; bases not matched to a gene: 11. Germline CDR1 is ENHRY and CDR2 is SYGVKD. This CDR3 is built from 15 residues. CDR3 in DNA: TGTGCCATCAGGGGTTGGGGACAGGGACGGGACGAGCAGTACTTC. Translated, it gives CAIRGWGQGRDEQYF.

This clonotype has a handful of counts. The V gene is TRBV12-3 or TRBV12-4, the J gene TRBJ1-5; TRBD1 might be the D (5 bases). Between the trimmed V and J ends, which lost 3 bases and 4 bases, there was a span of 10 bases. The CDR3 length is 14 residues. CDR3 protein: CASSFRQTNQPQHF. Written as DNA, the CDR3 is TGTGCCAGCAGTTTTCGACAGACGAATCAGCCCCAGCATTTT.

This clonotype was picked up many times. The rearrangement joins TRBV12-3 or TRBV12-4 to TRBJ2-5; D possibly matches TRBD1 or TRBD2 (5 bases each). V shed 2 bases and J shed 5 bases, with 12 bases lying between them. This CDR3 has 14 residues. CDR3 amino acids: CASSLRDLRETQYF. As DNA, the CDR3 is TGTGCCAGCAGTTTAAGGGACCTGCGGGAGACCCAGTACTTC.

The chain joins TRBV10-3 to TRBJ2-1; TRBD2 might be the D (6 bases). The CDR3 spans 18 residues. Germline values: CDR1 ENHRY, CDR2 SYGVKD. Trimming cost V 10 bases and J 6 bases, with 31 bases left between them. CDR3 sequence: CATEEEGTGVTGVNEQFF. The CDR3 DNA follows: TGTGCCACCGAGGAGGAGGGTACGGGAGTAACCGGGGTCAATGAGCAGTTCTTC.

This clonotype was counted between two and nine times. The chain joins TRBV3-1 to TRBJ2-1, with D unresolved. V shed 0 bases and J shed 0 bases, with 15 bases lying between them. There are 18 residues in the CDR3. Per the germline V gene, CDR1 is LGHDT and CDR2 is YNNKEL (reference sequence). The CDR3 bases are TGTGCCAGCAGCCAAGATGAAATCGGGCCGAGCTCCTACAATGAGCAGTTCTTC. Translating gives CASSQDEIGPSSYNEQFF.

This clonotype showed up many times. V gene TRBV12-3 or TRBV12-4 combines with J gene TRBJ2-3; D remains ambiguous. The CDR3 is made up of 13 amino acids. V was trimmed by 0 bases and J by 4 bases, leaving 5 bases between them. As DNA, the CDR3 is TGTGCCAGCAGTTTAGCTGGACCAGATACGCAGTATTTT. This gives the protein CASSLAGPDTQYF.

This chain uses TRBV3-1 with TRBJ2-5, with TRBD2 matching 8 bases. This CDR3 is built from 16 residues. The V gene end was trimmed by 3 bases and the J gene end by 11 bases; junction bases not matched to a gene: 17. Germline V gene sequence: CDR1 LGHDT, CDR2 YNNKEL (reference sequence). The CDR3 is CASSQFRLAGHNEQYF. The CDR3 region has the DNA TGTGCCAGCAGCCAGTTCCGGCTAGCGGGCCACAATGAGCAGTACTTC.

The chain has TRBV12-3 or TRBV12-4 and TRBJ2-1; D not certain. The CDR3 has 14 residues. The V end was cut by 7 bases, the J end by 6 bases, with 16 bases between. The CDR3 DNA reads TGTGCCAGCACCCCCCTGGTGCGTGGCAATGAGCAGTTCTTC. It translates to CASTPLVRGNEQFF.

This clonotype has a count of ten or more. V is TRBV27 and J is TRBJ2-7; D is unresolved. Trimming took 6 bases from V and 2 from J, leaving 14 bases between them. This CDR3 has 14 residues. Germline loops: CDR1 MNHEY, CDR2 SMNVEV (reference sequence). CDR3 in amino acids: CASRAPSPTYEQYF. The CDR3 DNA sequence: TGTGCCAGCAGAGCACCGAGCCCCACCTACGAGCAGTACTTC.

This clonotype has a count of ten or more. V usage is TRBV24-1 and J usage is TRBJ2-1, with 11 bases that match TRBD2. With 7 bases clipped from V and 3 bases from J, the junction kept 7 bases outside the gene matches. Germline V gives CDR1 KGHDR, CDR2 SFDVKD. The CDR3 covers 16 residues. The CDR3 sequence: CATRGSGTSGYNEQFF. Here the CDR3 DNA reads TGTGCCACCAGGGGATCGGGGACTAGCGGCTACAATGAGCAGTTCTTC.

The chain uses TRBV18 and TRBJ2-1, with 13 bases aligning to TRBD2. V lost 5 bases and J lost 1; bases outside the gene matches: 8. CDR1 is KGHSH, CDR2 LQKENI, per germline. The CDR3 spans 18 residues. The chain's CDR3 is CASSNLGTSGMSYNEQFF. The CDR3 DNA reads TGTGCCAGCTCAAACCTCGGGACTAGCGGGATGTCCTACAATGAGCAGTTCTTC.

In its sample, this clonotype was seen many times. V is TRBV7-9 and J is TRBJ2-1; TRBD2 matches at 9 bases. Trimming at V came to 2 bases and at J to 4 bases, leaving 3 bases not matched to a gene. Looked up from germline, CDR1 is SEHNR and CDR2 is FQNEAQ (reference sequence). The CDR3 sequence is 15 residues long. CDR3 residues: CASSLRLAVYNEQFF. The CDR3 DNA follows: TGTGCCAGCAGCTTAAGACTAGCGGTATACAATGAGCAGTTCTTC. The full variable domain, with the rest looked up from reference TRBV7-9 and TRBJ2-1, is DTGVSQNPRHKITKRGQNVTFRCDPISEHNRLYWYRQTLGQGPEFLTYFQNEAQLEKSRLLSDRFSAERPKGSFSTLEIQRTEQGDSAMYLCASSLRLAVYNEQFFGPGTRLTVL.

V usage is TRBV28 and J usage is TRBJ2-3; TRBD2 might be the D (5 bases). Germline CDR1 is MDHEN and CDR2 is SYDVKM. Trimming shortened V by 7 bases and J by 4 bases, and 15 bases separated the two germline ends. This CDR3 has 14 residues. CDR3 sequence: CASNEVSASDTQYF. The CDR3 nucleotides read TGTGCCAGCAACGAGGTTAGCGCATCAGATACGCAGTATTTT.